The text below deals with one TCR beta chain. This clone was found a few times. Its specific antigen is unknown. No base quality information exists; no much larger clone differs at one position. This entry is derived from a study of beta chain features in type 1 diabetes (dated by TCRdb to 2016 to 2019). Turning to the overall study: Mean age, gender distribution, total cell number and subset yield were not different between patients and healthy donors. A total of 85 million to 140 million sorted cells were examined across all samples, and the number of cells per subset was strongly correlated with RNA yield. In the study, recently diagnosed type 1 diabetes patients and matched healthy donors were compared on the TCRB repertoires of their sorted circulating CD4+ T cell subsets. Whereas all 28 donors provided naive and central memory subsets, regulatory and stem cell-like memory subsets were isolated from just 8 patients and roughly 8 healthy donors.

Each donor gave one peripheral blood draw, roughly 120 mL on average, collected into heparinised tubes. A BD FACSAria II was used to sort naive, central memory, regulatory and stem cell-like memory CD4+ T cells with a panel that included CD45RO, CCR7, CD25, CD127, CD95 and CD27. Purity was above 95% for every sorted population. PBMCs were isolated immediately by Lymphoprep density gradient centrifugation and stained directly without culture. So that batch effects would be minimized, each experiment stained and sorted samples in pairs, pairing one healthy donor with one patient. V gives up 1 base and J gives up 2 bases, and the segment between their germline ends measures 10 bases. The CDR3, cysteine through phenylalanine, is 15 amino acids long. Kept here is only the CDR3 DNA, which spans 45 bases and is read in frame from base 1. As encoded in the germline V gene, CDR1 is SGHRS while CDR2 is YFSETQ.

All of the isolated RNA was reverse transcribed with the High Capacity cDNA Reverse Transcription Kit, so expressed TCRB transcripts were sequenced. Deep immunoSEQ sequencing was applied to naive, central memory and regulatory T cell samples, giving an average of roughly 3.3 million total reads per sample. Sorted cells were lysed in RLT buffer, and RNA was extracted using DNase-treated RNeasy Micro or Mini kits according to cell number. Each cell subset was processed on its own to prevent cross-contamination, while patient and healthy donor samples were processed together. Using the immunoSEQ multiplex PCR, TCRB sequences were amplified from cDNA into 87-bp fragments spanning the CDR3 region. The amplicons were sequenced using the Illumina HiSeq platform. The paper's processing steps were these. Synthetic template baselines were used to correct PCR bias computationally, reads within Hamming distance 2 were collapsed, and singletons that could not be merged were discarded. By aligning reads against IMGT, V, D and J genes, CDR3 length, and insertions or deletions at six rearrangement sites were assigned. Clonotype counts were normalized to sorted cell number within each subset before computing true diversity and Gini coefficients with the tcR R package. Repertoire sharing was quantified using the overlap coefficient calculated on TCRB nucleotide sequences. TCRdb holds this immuneACCESS table with in-frame rearrangements only. Some clones are missing; in checked studies, unresolved V genes explain under half, and the rest has no known cause. The V and J calls and clone size are taken from that table; D and trimming were inferred from the DNA. The sample contains 300,000 to 350,000 clones, less than 10% of them found a single time. The ten most abundant clones make up around 0.44% of the sample.

Results the study describes overall, beyond this receptor: PCR may preferentially amplify shorter templates, but because patient and control samples were amplified and corrected together, any resulting skew would affect both groups equally. At VDJ recombination sites, patients with type 1 diabetes made fewer insertions and deleted more nucleotides, a pattern implying thymic rearrangement abnormalities. Naive, central memory and regulatory TCRB repertoires appeared to be more alike among patients than among healthy donors. Because cDNA rather than genomic DNA was sequenced, highly expressing activated cells could have been over-represented, although no difference in activation and CD3 levels was found between groups. Type 1 diabetes patients showed a moderate but significant shortening of TCRB CDR3 length in all four CD4+ subsets. Only small numbers of individuals were included in the HLA sub-analyses, which left unresolved whether HLA type had any influence on TCRB rearrangement.

What was sequenced was central memory CD4+ T cells from blood. The receptor's source is a woman aged 18-30 years in good health. Recombination joined TRBV5-1 with TRBJ1-3; the D gene identity is not certain. The bases read TGCGCCAGCAGCTTGAACGGTGGAGCTGGAAACACCATATATTTT. Translated, it gives CASSLNGGAGNTIYF.